These T cell receptor beta chains were read from a single sample in a study of cytomegalovirus exposure and HLA in healthy donors. The repertoire was sequenced with immunoSEQ multiplex PCR; TCRdb's copy has only in-frame clones and lacks some. The profile shows around 150,000 clones, nearly 90% of them singletons. The sample consisted of PBMCs. The receptors here all came from a man aged 18 to 35 in good health and CMV-seropositive. The CDR3 runs from the conserved cysteine through the conserved F or W.

j_gene,v_gene,CDR3aa
TRBJ2-1,TRBV7-9,CASSFLAGVYNEQFF
TRBJ2-1,TRBV7-3,CASSPPGLASNEQFF
TRBJ2-2,TRBV10-3,CAISDLAGNTGELFF
TRBJ2-6,TRBV19,CASSLGVRGANVLTF
TRBJ2-7,TRBV19,CASKKGAGSYEQYF
TRBJ2-7,TRBV27,CASRLQGDHYEQYF
TRBJ2-1,TRBV7-9,CASSLRTSTHEQFF
TRBJ2-7,TRBV30,CAWSKGDRWSYEQYF
TRBJ2-3,TRBV18,CASSLRPLRDRHSDF
TRBJ2-7,TRBV5-1,CASSLETRGPYEQYF
TRBJ1-1,TRBV9,CASSWTDNTEAFF
TRBJ1-3,TRBV27,CASSPGTGEFSGNTIYF
TRBJ2-7,TRBV11-2,CASSLVASGPYEQYF
TRBJ2-1,TRBV2,CASTALGDSYNEQFF
TRBJ1-4,TRBV5-1,CASSDGTGGRANEKLFF
TRBJ2-5,TRBV9,CASSPYAVIKETQYF
TRBJ2-7,TRBV11-2,CASSLGTPNYEQYF
TRBJ1-2,TRBV18,CASSPTGGNGYTF
TRBJ2-3,TRBV4-1,CASSQLESLAGGGVGTDTQYF
TRBJ1-1,TRBV18,CASSPQSGATRSEAFF
TRBJ2-7,TRBV4-1,CASSKGRGHYEQYF
TRBJ1-5,TRBV10-2,CASSEVGGDNQPQHF
TRBJ1-1,TRBV15,CATSRDYMNTEAFF
TRBJ1-1,TRBV6-5,CASRIGVNTEAFF
TRBJ2-5,TRBV15,CATSRGLLQETQYF
TRBJ2-7,TRBV7-9,CASSLSSYEQYF
TRBJ2-7,TRBV28,CASSSTSGIYEQYF
TRBJ2-2,TRBV18,CASSPKGLANTGELFF
TRBJ1-1,TRBV5-1,CASTPGTGPVNTEAFF
TRBJ2-5,TRBV4-1,CASSRNRGETQYF
TRBJ1-1,TRBV28,CASSVGTVNTEAFF
TRBJ1-5,TRBV10-3,CAVGQGGSQSQPQHF
TRBJ2-3,TRBV5-1,CASSLLPTGSDTQYF
TRBJ2-1,TRBV15,CATSRDRGIRAGGPDEQFF
TRBJ1-2,TRBV5-1,CASSLSLAGNGYTF
TRBJ2-1,TRBV6-1,CASKGGGNEQFF
TRBJ1-5,TRBV7-2,CASSLYTGQPQHF
TRBJ2-3,TRBV5-1,CASSLYLGTRLAGTPSTDTQYF
TRBJ1-5,TRBV19,CASSTGGLSNQPQHF
TRBJ2-3,TRBV9,CASSPPADRDTDTQYF
TRBJ2-5,TRBV4-1,CASSQGSGTSIVAQYF
TRBJ2-2,TRBV10-1,CASSESIRGELFF
TRBJ2-1,TRBV2,CASSARGIAYNEQFF
TRBJ1-1,TRBV19,CASSIGGLAEAFF
TRBJ2-7,TRBV2,CASSEVQGGHSYEQYF
TRBJ2-5,TRBV6-4,CASNRQGSGQETQYF
TRBJ1-3,TRBV6-5,CASSYSFGEDTIYF
TRBJ1-4,TRBV2,CASSDFIGQLNEKLFF
TRBJ2-7,TRBV5-1,CASSVAGTGAYEQYF
TRBJ2-7,TRBV5-5,CASSLGSGASYEQYF
TRBJ2-1,TRBV5-1,CASLPTGGPTYNEQFF
TRBJ2-7,TRBV5-1,CASSFQGPPVEQYF
TRBJ2-1,TRBV18,CASFRLSENTEQFF
TRBJ2-7,TRBV7-6,CASSLTSGHSYEQYF
TRBJ2-7,TRBV5-1,CASSPDILRLSYEQYF
TRBJ2-7,TRBV14,CASSQRGQELYEQYF
TRBJ2-1,TRBV7-2,CASSFSGRWNNEQFF
TRBJ1-2,TRBV5-4,CASSLAEANYGYTF
TRBJ2-1,TRBV10-3,CATALSPGGGRPNEQFF